This T cell receptor (beta chain) is drawn from a study of blood T cells in healthy people across ages. Study-wide results and caveats: The long-lived group displayed more naive CD4+ cells, plus higher diversity, than the aged donors did.

There are a few counts of this clonotype. Its antigen is currently unknown. PCR was performed a second time for about 7 to 12 cycles using a sample-barcoded 5' primer and a J-beta primer mix. Via MiXCR, TCRdb re-called the 5' RACE reads, giving one row per CDR3 protein. This table holds hundreds of thousands of distinct CDR3 sequences, roughly three fifths found once. V lost 6 bases and J lost 7, with 16 bases in between. The CDR3 extends over 14 amino acids. PBMCs numbering at least 7 million were isolated per sample. Each sample provided at least 5 micrograms of extracted total RNA. This receptor was identified in a man aged 40-55 years in good health. The rearrangement joins TRBV12-3 or TRBV12-4 to TRBJ2-4; D is perhaps TRBD1 or TRBD2 (5 bases each). The sample comprised blood. The CDR3 spells CASSPPGPGNIQYF. The DNA of the CDR3 is TGTGCCAGCAGCCCGCCGGGGCCGGGGAACATTCAGTACTTC.